This T cell receptor beta chain was recorded in a study of blood T cell repertoires in COVID-19. For the study at large: Samples of COVID-19 (acute and convalescent) were obtained from the United States, Italy and Spain. From T cells, B-cell-depleted T cells, or PBMCs came the material, which was cDNA or gDNA.

Individuals drawn from 20 to 25 US areas were about 18 to 89 years old. Allocation to cohorts depended on clinical history reported by the participants. Germline V gene data show CDR1 as LGHNA and CDR2 as YNFKEQ. There are 15 residues in the CDR3. The ends were cut back, 0 bases at V and 0 bases at J, with 8 bases in the middle. Method: immunoSEQ multiplex PCR; TCRdb's copy keeps in-frame clones and lacks some. This table has a few hundred thousand clones, over 75% appearing once. This clonotype was sampled from a woman aged 25 to 39 who had recovered from COVID-19. The sequencing input was PBMCs or T cells enriched from blood (not recorded which). This sequence joins TRBV4-2 and TRBJ1-1; possibly TRBD1 for D (5 bases). The CDR3 bases are TGTGCCAGCAGCCAAGAAGACAGCTTGAACACTGAAGCTTTCTTT. Its protein is CASSQEDSLNTEAFF.